These 30 T cell receptor beta chains were all obtained from the same sample, sequenced in a study of CD8+ T cells in alopecia areata (dated by TCRdb to the late 2010s). The library relied on the immunoSEQ multiplex PCR assay. For TCR sequencing, RNA was extracted from every sample and reverse transcribed into cDNA to serve as template. Drawn from immuneACCESS, this table holds only the in-frame rearrangements with V and J called that TCRdb kept. Clones are partly lost; checked studies trace under half to an unresolved V gene and leave the rest unexplained. Listed for this sample are about 120,000 clones, none observed only a single time. The ten largest clones add up to around a fifth of the sample. The specimen sequenced was lesional skin. The receptors were gathered from a C3H/HeJ mouse with alopecia areata. This line of mice carries MHC haplotype H2-k.

As concerns this clone: The gene symbols are mouse symbols. From the germline J gene comes the end of the CDR3, since the read stops 4 residues before it. The same CDR3 also results from other DNA sequences found in this sample. V usage is TRBV19 and J usage is TRBJ2-5; 8 positions agree with TRBD1. CDR1 is FNHDT, CDR2 SITEND, per germline (reference sequence). This CDR3 has 13 residues. CDR3 region: CASSLTGEDTQYF. The covered CDR3 bases are TGTGCCAGCAGTTTGACAGGGGAGGAC.

This clone appeared a few times. Gene names denote mouse genes. The sequence runs out 4 residues before the end of the CDR3; the remainder is reconstructed from the germline J gene. This sequence joins TRBV13-3 and TRBJ2-7, with 7 bases aligning to TRBD1. Germline V gene data show CDR1 as NNHDY and CDR2 as SYVADS. The CDR3 is 14 residues long. This CDR3 is CASSEPDRTYEQYF. The DNA read from the CDR3 is TGTGCCAGCAGTGAACCGGACAGGACTTAT.

Comments on this clone: The gene names given are mouse names. The CDR3 end is not reached by the read, which stops 4 residues before it; the germline J gene fills it in. The rearrangement links TRBV13-3 to TRBJ2-2, with 8 bases fitting TRBD1. V gave up 2 bases and J gave up 1 base; unmatched junction bases: 4. The germline gives CDR1 NNHDY, CDR2 SYVADS. The CDR3 is 16 amino acids. CDR3 in amino acids: CASSDHRGKNTGQLYF. The part of the CDR3 DNA that was read is TGTGCCAGCAGTGACCACAGGGGGAAAAACACCGGG.

This clone has just a few counts. Gene names refer to mouse genes. From the germline J gene comes the end of the CDR3, since the read stops 4 residues before it. The rearrangement links TRBV31 to TRBJ2-1; D perhaps matches TRBD2 (6 bases). V lost 0 bases to trimming and J lost 0 bases, with 12 bases between them. CDR1 is GKSSPN, CDR2 SITVG, per germline. CDR3 length: 16 amino acids. The chain's CDR3 is CAWSLGMGDNYAEQFF. CDR3 DNA (partial): TGTGCCTGGAGTCTAGGGATGGGGGATAACTATGCT.

A word on this clone: Gene names are mouse gene names. The CDR3 is CASSTNWGLSQNTLYF. The sequenced CDR3 bases are TGTGCCAGCAGTACGAACTGGGGCCTTAGTCAAAAC. V gene TRBV13-3 combines with J gene TRBJ2-4; 7 bases are shared with TRBD2. The CDR3 extends 4 residues past the end of the read, so its final part is completed from the germline J gene. This CDR3 spans 16 amino acids. CDR1 NNHDY and CDR2 SYVADS come from the germline V gene. With 4 bases clipped from V and 0 bases from J, the junction kept 8 bases outside the gene matches.

Concerning this clone: Gene names follow the mouse nomenclature. The CDR3 end falls 4 residues outside the read, so it is completed with the germline J gene. The chain couples TRBV17 to TRBJ2-5; 8 nucleotides match TRBD1. CDR3 length: 13 residues. V lost 6 bases, J lost 3 bases, and 2 bases stayed unmatched. The germline V gene has CDR1 MNHDT and CDR2 YYDKIL. CDR3 DNA, as far as it was read: TGTGCTAGCAGGAGACAGGGGCAAGAC. The encoded protein is CASRRQGQD. The complete CDR3 sequence is CASRRQGQDTQYF.

This clone was seen only a few times. Gene names are mouse gene names. The CDR3 goes on 4 residues after the read ends, and that part is filled in from the germline J gene. V gene TRBV17 combines with J gene TRBJ2-5; 9 bases map to TRBD1. This CDR3 contains 12 residues. Germline V gives CDR1 MNHDT, CDR2 YYDKIL. The part of the CDR3 DNA that was read is TGTGCTAGCAGAGGGACAGGGGAC. Protein: CASRGTGD. The full CDR3 protein is CASRGTGDTQYF.

Of note for this clone: Germline and genes: mouse. The read is 4 residues too short to cover the CDR3 end, so that end is filled in from the germline J gene. V is TRBV13-2 and J is TRBJ2-1; the match to TRBD2 covers 10 bases. The CDR3 sequence is 14 residues long. In germline, CDR1 is NNHNN, CDR2 SYGAGS (reference sequence). Trimming took 3 bases from V and 6 from J; bases not matched to a gene: 3. CDR3 protein: CASGAGTGVAEQFF. Incomplete CDR3 DNA: TGTGCCAGCGGTGCCGGGACTGGGGTTGCT.

This clone was recorded a few times. The genes and germline here are from mouse. The DNA ends 4 residues before the CDR3 does, and the rest of the CDR3 is filled in from the germline J gene. The chain is built from TRBV13-3 and TRBJ2-5; TRBD1 agrees at 7 bases. Germline values: CDR1 NNHDY, CDR2 SYVADS. The CDR3 has 15 residues. The sequenced part of the CDR3 DNA is TGTGCCAGCAGTGACCTGACAGGGAGAAAAGAC. Amino acid sequence: CASSDLTGRKD. From start to end, the CDR3 is CASSDLTGRKDTQYF.

With regard to this clone: Gene names are mouse gene names. Read data end 4 residues before the CDR3 end; the end is taken from the germline J gene. V and J are TRBV13-3 and TRBJ2-5; D is unresolved. Germline V gene sequence: CDR1 NNHDY, CDR2 SYVADS. The CDR3 consists of 11 residues. The CDR3 region is CASRLKDTQYF. The covered CDR3 bases are TGTGCCAGCAGGCTGAAAGAC.

In the case of this clone: The protein recorded in TCRdb does not match the translated DNA at residue 10; the protein presented here comes from translating the DNA. Mouse gene names and germline throughout. The CDR3 extends 3 residues past the end of the read, so its final part is completed from the germline J gene. The V and J genes are TRBV29 and TRBJ1-6; D call uncertain. TRBJ1-6 carries the ORF label, with uncertain function. V lost 2 bases and J lost 3, with 2 bases in between. Germline V gene lookup returns CDR1 MSHET and CDR2 SYDVDS. The CDR3 is made up of 13 amino acids. The CDR3 spells CASSLHYNSPLYF. The CDR3 DNA, read in part, is TGTGCTAGCAGTTTACACTATAATTCGCCC.

This clone was seen a handful of times. These gene names are mouse names. The sequenced fragment ends 4 residues before the CDR3 boundary, so the rest is inferred from the germline J gene. The J gene is TRBJ2-1, the V gene TRBV1; D may be TRBD1 (6 bases). The V gene lost 5 bases and the J gene lost 1 base, with 12 bases spanning the gap. The CDR3 has 15 residues. The germline V gene has CDR1 NSQYPW and CDR2 LRSPGD (reference sequence). Incomplete CDR3 DNA: TGCACCTGCAGTCCCGGACAGAAAAACTATGCT. Its translation: CTCSPGQKNYA. The whole CDR3 protein is CTCSPGQKNYAEQFF.

Regarding this clone: The germline and genes are mouse ones. The read stops 4 residues short of the end of the CDR3; the missing end is completed from the germline J gene. The V and J genes are TRBV13-3 and TRBJ2-3; 8 bases match TRBD1. The CDR3 extends over 14 amino acids. Germline V gene lookup returns CDR1 NNHDY and CDR2 SYVADS. V lost 6 bases, J lost 2 bases, and 5 bases stayed unmatched. CDR3 amino acids: CASNPTGDAETLYF. The sequenced part of the CDR3 DNA is TGTGCCAGCAACCCGACAGGGGATGCAGAA.

Concerning this clone itself: The listed genes are named as in mouse. The read falls 4 residues short of the CDR3 end, and the missing part is taken from the germline J gene. The chain has TRBV13-3 and TRBJ1-1; TRBD1 agrees at 7 bases. Germline V lookup: CDR1 NNHDY, CDR2 SYVADS. The CDR3 loop spans 13 amino acids. This CDR3 is CASRGDRAAEVFF. The part of the CDR3 DNA that was read is TGTGCCAGCAGAGGAGACAGGGCGGCA.

This clone was detected a few times. Gene names are mouse gene names. The CDR3 end falls 4 residues outside the read, so it is completed with the germline J gene. This rearrangement joins TRBV13-1 to TRBJ1-2; no clear D gene. V dropped 2 bases and J dropped 1 base, with 6 bases sitting between them. CDR3 length equals 13 residues. CDR1 is NSHNY, CDR2 SYGAGN, per germline. The covered CDR3 bases are TGTGCCAGCAGTGAGTCACAAAACTCC. It specifies CASSESQNS. The entire CDR3 is CASSESQNSDYTF.

This clone was detected only a few times. Here the gene names and germline are mouse. With the read ending 4 residues before the CDR3 end, the germline J gene is used to fill in that end. The V and J genes are TRBV13-3 and TRBJ2-5, with a tentative D call TRBD2 (7 bases). CDR3 length equals 12 residues. CDR1 and CDR2 from the germline V gene are NNHDY and SYVADS. CDR3 DNA, as far as it was read: TGTGCCAGCAGGGGGGGCGCGGAC. Amino acid sequence: CASRGGAD. The entire CDR3 reads CASRGGADTQYF.

This clone occurred a few times. Mouse gene names and germline throughout. The observed sequence ends 4 residues before the CDR3 terminus, with the missing tail filled in from the germline J gene. V is TRBV13-2 and J is TRBJ2-3; 10 bases line up with TRBD2. This CDR3 is 15 amino acids long. Germline V gene sequence: CDR1 NNHNN, CDR2 SYGAGS (reference sequence). J gave up 0 bases and V 6 bases, and 4 bases lay outside the gene matches. CDR3 in amino acids: CASAGLGASAETLYF. The sequenced CDR3 bases are TGTGCCAGCGCTGGACTGGGGGCTAGTGCAGAA.

This clone was seen more than once but under ten times. Gene labels here are mouse ones. The read terminates 4 residues ahead of where the CDR3 ends, so the germline J gene completes it. This chain uses TRBV31 with TRBJ1-2, with a weak D call TRBD1 (5 bases). Germline V gene lookup returns CDR1 GKSSPN and CDR2 SITVG. V was trimmed by 0 bases and J by 0 bases, leaving 8 bases between them. The CDR3 is made up of 14 amino acids. The CDR3 reads CAWSLQGPNSDYTF. The sequenced CDR3 bases are TGTGCCTGGAGTCTCCAGGGCCCAAACTCC.

As for this clone: TCRdb lists a protein that is different at residue 12 from the translated DNA; the protein given here uses the DNA translation. Mouse gene names and germline throughout. The read is 3 residues too short to cover the CDR3 end, so that end is filled in from the germline J gene. This rearrangement joins TRBV19 to TRBJ1-3; TRBD1 agrees at 7 bases. This CDR3 region has 15 residues. Germline assignment: CDR1 FNHDT and CDR2 SITEND (reference sequence). V trimming: 5 bases; J trimming: 2 bases; junction bases outside the gene matches: 7. CDR3 protein: CASRPLQGAGNTLYF. The CDR3 DNA, read in part, is TGTGCCAGCAGACCTCTTCAGGGGGCTGGAAATACG.

This clone has more than one count but fewer than ten. Gene names and germline match the mouse. The CDR3 end is not reached by the read, which stops 4 residues before it; the germline J gene fills it in. The rearrangement uses TRBV31 and TRBJ2-2, with a possible D match to TRBD2 (6 bases). This CDR3 region has 14 residues. Germline V gene data show CDR1 as GKSSPN and CDR2 as SITVG. Trimming took off 1 base at V and 2 bases at J, with 8 bases between the two ends. The sequenced part of the CDR3 DNA is TGTGCCTGGAGTCGCTGGGGCAACACCGGG. The encoded protein is CAWSRWGNTG. The CDR3 in full is CAWSRWGNTGQLYF.

This clone was picked up a small number of times. Gene labels here are mouse ones. Coverage ceases 4 residues before the CDR3 finishes, and the germline J gene fills in the end. V is TRBV13-1 and J is TRBJ2-5, with D unclear. CDR3 length equals 14 residues. The V gene lost 1 base and the J gene lost 0 bases, with 6 bases spanning the gap. The germline V gene encodes CDR1 NSHNY and CDR2 SYGAGN. The sequenced part of the CDR3 DNA is TGTGCCAGCAGTGATAGACTCAACCAAGAC. This sequence encodes CASSDRLNQD. The entire CDR3 is CASSDRLNQDTQYF.

Details on this clone: The germline and genes are mouse ones. The read finishes 4 residues shy of the CDR3 end, and the germline J gene is used to complete it. The V and J genes are TRBV13-3 and TRBJ2-7; 7 nucleotides line up with TRBD2. The V segment lost 0 bases and the J segment 0 bases; nucleotides outside the gene matches: 6. Per the germline V gene, CDR1 is NNHDY and CDR2 is SYVADS. The CDR3 contains 16 residues. The chain's CDR3 is CASSDDRGGSSYEQYF. The CDR3 DNA, read in part, is TGTGCCAGCAGTGATGACCGGGGGGGGAGCTCCTAT.

This clone has a handful of counts. At residue 12, the TCRdb protein and translated DNA are inconsistent; the protein given comes from the DNA. Gene names refer to mouse genes. The read ends 3 residues before the CDR3 terminus; that terminus is restored from the germline J gene. V gene TRBV19 combines with J gene TRBJ1-6, with unresolved D. TRBJ1-6 is placed among ORFs of uncertain function. Trimming cost V 0 bases and J 7 bases, with 11 bases left between them. This CDR3 has 15 amino acids. Germline values: CDR1 FNHDT, CDR2 SITEND (reference sequence). CDR3 region: CASSIDWGMNSPLYF. CDR3 DNA (partial): TGTGCCAGCAGTATAGATTGGGGTATGAATTCGCCC.

This clone was detected a few times. Gene names and germline match the mouse. The read falls 4 residues short of the CDR3 end, and the missing part is taken from the germline J gene. V is TRBV31 and J is TRBJ2-2; 9 positions match TRBD1. The CDR3 has 16 amino acids. Trimming cost V 0 bases and J 0 bases; bases outside gene matches: 2. CDR1 GKSSPN and CDR2 SITVG come from the germline V gene. The part of the CDR3 DNA that was read is TGTGCCTGGAGTCTAGGGACAGGGTCAAACACCGGG. Translating gives CAWSLGTGSNTG. The CDR3 in its entirety is CAWSLGTGSNTGQLYF.

This clone appeared many times. Germline and genes: mouse. The read comes to an end 4 residues before the CDR3 does, leaving the germline J gene to fill in the end. The V gene is TRBV13-3, the J gene TRBJ2-4, with 11 bases aligning to TRBD2. The V and J ends lost 3 bases and 0 bases, in that order; junction bases with no gene match: 3. The CDR3 length is 16 residues. Germline CDR1 NNHDY, CDR2 SYVADS. CDR3 residues: CASSVDWGGSQNTLYF. The CDR3 bases that were read are TGTGCCAGCAGTGTCGACTGGGGGGGTAGTCAAAAC. The whole variable domain, remainder taken from reference TRBV13-3 and TRBJ2-4, is EAAVTQSPRSKVAVTGGKVTLSCHQTNNHDYMYWYRQDTGHGLRLIHYSYVADSTEKGDIPDGYKASRPSQENFSLILELASLSQTAVYFCASSVDWGGSQNTLYFGAGTRLSVL.

This clone was recorded at least ten times. Mouse gene names and germline throughout. Coverage ceases 4 residues before the CDR3 finishes, and the germline J gene fills in the end. The rearrangement joins TRBV19 to TRBJ2-7, with 8 bases that match TRBD2. CDR3 size: 13 residues. J lost 2 bases, V lost 4 bases, and 2 bases had no gene match. The germline V gene has CDR1 FNHDT and CDR2 SITEND (reference sequence). This CDR3 is CASSPDWAYEQYF. The CDR3 bases that were read are TGTGCCAGCAGTCCGGACTGGGCCTAT.

Concerning this clone: Genes and germline are mouse. The read is 4 residues too short to cover the CDR3 end, so that end is filled in from the germline J gene. V gene TRBV19 combines with J gene TRBJ2-4; 8 bases map to TRBD2. V gave up 4 bases and J gave up 3 bases; unmatched junction bases: 4. Germline V gene sequence: CDR1 FNHDT, CDR2 SITEND (reference sequence). CDR3 length: 14 residues. CDR3 residues: CASSPLGGQNTLYF. The DNA read from the CDR3 is TGTGCCAGCAGTCCCCTGGGGGGCCAAAAC.

With regard to this clone: This sequence may be a read error, since a much larger clone differs from it by one base. Gene names and germline match the mouse. From the germline J gene comes the end of the CDR3, since the read stops 4 residues before it. The J gene is TRBJ2-7, the V gene TRBV2; TRBD2 agrees at 8 bases. Germline-derived CDR1 and CDR2 are LGHNA and YSYQKL. Trimming removed 4 bases from V and 0 bases from J; junction bases left unmatched: 2. The CDR3 extends over 14 amino acids. The sequenced CDR3 bases are TGTGCCAGCAGCCCTGGGGGGAGCTCCTAT. Translation gives CASSPGGSSY. The entire CDR3 is CASSPGGSSYEQYF.

This clone was seen many times. The genes are named according to mouse. From the germline J gene comes the end of the CDR3, since the read stops 4 residues before it. V gene TRBV13-3 combines with J gene TRBJ2-2; tentatively, D is TRBD2 (7 bases). CDR1 NNHDY and CDR2 SYVADS come from the germline V gene. There are 16 residues in the CDR3. The ends were cut back, 1 base at V and 4 bases at J, with 14 bases in the middle. The CDR3 region is CASSDPGGRPTGQLYF. CDR3 bases read: TGTGCCAGCAGTGATCCCGGGGGGCGGCCCACCGGG.

With regard to this clone: Mouse germline and gene names are used. The read ends 4 residues before the CDR3 terminus; that terminus is restored from the germline J gene. The V gene is TRBV13-3, the J gene TRBJ1-1, with 9 bases identical to TRBD1. The trim removed 4 bases at V and 1 base at J, leaving 8 bases unmatched. CDR1 and CDR2 from the germline V gene are NNHDY and SYVADS. This CDR3 region has 16 residues. The CDR3 is CASSSYPGQGNTEVFF. CDR3 bases read: TGTGCCAGCAGTTCGTATCCGGGACAGGGGAACACA.